Listed here are 21 T cell receptor beta chains from one sample, sequenced in a study of blood T cell repertoires in COVID-19. Measured with immunoSEQ multiplex PCR; TCRdb has only the in-frame clones, and not every one. The sample lists fewer than 300,000 clones, 90% to 95% occurring once. Sequenced: peripheral blood. The receptor set was obtained from a woman aged 25 to 39 with COVID-19, enrolled during active disease.

The chain has TRBV10-1 and TRBJ2-7, with D perhaps TRBD2 (5 bases). V was trimmed by 3 bases and J by 0 bases, leaving 9 bases between them. Germline loops: CDR1 WNHNN, CDR2 SYGVQD (reference sequence). This CDR3 region has 14 residues. The CDR3: CASSDHGVSYEQYF. CDR3 DNA sequence: TGCGCCAGCAGTGATCACGGGGTCTCCTACGAGCAGTACTTC.

V usage is TRBV5-4 and J usage is TRBJ1-1, with D tentatively TRBD1 (6 bases). The CDR3 totals 15 residues. Trimming shortened V by 4 bases and J by 1 base, and 14 bases separated the two germline ends. From germline, CDR1 is SGHNT and CDR2 YYREEE (reference sequence). This CDR3 is CASSLGGRGNTEAFF. In DNA, the CDR3 is TGTGCCAGCAGCCTTGGGGGCAGGGGGAACACTGAAGCTTTCTTT.

This clone has only one observation. The J gene is TRBJ1-1, the V gene TRBV2; D may be TRBD1 (5 bases). The germline V and J ends were trimmed by 6 bases and 1 base, with 9 bases remaining between them. CDR1 SNHLY and CDR2 FYNNEI come from the germline V gene. The CDR3 totals 13 residues. CDR3 residues: CASRETANTEAFF. In DNA, the CDR3 is TGTGCCAGCAGGGAGACAGCGAACACTGAAGCTTTCTTT.

The chain recombines TRBV6-6 with TRBJ2-2, with TRBD2 matching over 14 bases. The CDR3 spans 19 residues. Unmatched junction bases numbered 10, after V lost 5 bases and J lost 2 bases. In germline, CDR1 is MNHNY, CDR2 SVGAGI (reference sequence). The CDR3 loop reads CASSPGTSGSGDNTGELFF. The DNA of the CDR3 is TGTGCCAGCAGTCCCGGGACTAGCGGGAGTGGTGACAACACCGGGGAGCTGTTTTTT.

V gene TRBV9 combines with J gene TRBJ1-3; a possible D gene is TRBD1 (5 bases). Per the germline V gene, CDR1 is SGDLS and CDR2 is YYNGEE. The V end was cut by 0 bases, the J end by 0 bases, with 13 bases between. This CDR3 region has 17 residues. CDR3: CASSVASTVSSGNTIYF. For the CDR3, the DNA is TGTGCCAGCAGCGTAGCATCGACAGTGAGCTCTGGAAACACCATATATTTT.

CDR3 DNA sequence: TGTGCCAGTGTATCGGGACAGGGTGAAGGTGAGCAGTTCTTC. It encodes CASVSGQGEGEQFF. This chain links TRBV27 with TRBJ2-1, with TRBD1 matching over 9 bases. With 9 bases clipped from V and 9 bases from J, the junction kept 12 bases outside the gene matches. Per the germline V gene, CDR1 is MNHEY and CDR2 is SMNVEV (reference sequence). The CDR3 length is 14 residues.

This clone was recorded a few times. The chain employs TRBV6-6 and TRBJ2-7; 9 nucleotides line up with TRBD1. This CDR3 comprises 15 residues. J lost 3 bases, V lost 0 bases, and 3 bases had no gene match. Germline CDR1 MNHNY, CDR2 SVGAGI (reference sequence). The CDR3 DNA reads TGTGCCAGCAGTTACTCTTCGGGACAGGGCTACGAGCAGTACTTC. It is translated as CASSYSSGQGYEQYF.

This clone was counted only a few times. The rearrangement links TRBV3-1 (or the pseudogene TRBV3-2) to TRBJ2-7; the D gene is possibly TRBD2 (6 bases). CDR1 and CDR2 (germline): LGHDT, YNNKEL (reference sequence). V was clipped by 4 bases and J by 2 bases, with 15 bases between them. The length of the CDR3 is 15 residues. CDR3 sequence reads: CASSPAGLATYEQYF. The CDR3 bases are TGTGCCAGCAGCCCGGCGGGGCTCGCGACCTACGAGCAGTACTTC.

The V and J genes are TRBV3-1 (or the pseudogene TRBV3-2) and TRBJ1-3; D is unresolved. The CDR3 runs 12 residues. Germline CDR1 reads LGHDT; CDR2 reads YNNKEL (reference sequence). The ends were cut back, 3 bases at V and 4 bases at J, with 4 bases in the middle. CDR3 nucleotide sequence: TGTGCCAGCAGCCACGAGGGAAACACCATATATTTT. Translated, it gives CASSHEGNTIYF.

The chain carries TRBV19 and TRBJ1-2; 8 bases are shared with TRBD1. Per germline, CDR1 LNHDA and CDR2 SQIVND (reference sequence). The CDR3 consists of 16 residues. V gave up 3 bases and J gave up 5 bases; unmatched junction bases: 11. The CDR3 reads CASSISPGQGGYGYTF. CDR3 nucleotide sequence: TGTGCCAGTAGTATCAGCCCAGGACAGGGCGGGTATGGCTACACCTTC. Full variable domain (outside the CDR3, taken from reference TRBV19 and TRBJ1-2): DGGITQSPKYLFRKEGQNVTLSCEQNLNHDAMYWYRQDPGQGLRLIYYSQIVNDFQKGDIAEGYSVSREKKESFPLTVTSAQKNPTAFYLCASSISPGQGGYGYTFGSGTRLTVV.

The V and J genes are TRBV12-5 and TRBJ1-1; 7 bases align to TRBD1. Unmatched junction bases numbered 6, after V lost 8 bases and J lost 0 bases. The CDR3 spans 14 residues. Germline V gives CDR1 LGHNT, CDR2 FRNRAP. The CDR3 nucleotides are TGTGCTAGTTGGGACAGCTACATGAACACTGAAGCTTTCTTT. It is translated as CASWDSYMNTEAFF.

This clone was detected once. The genes are TRBV18 and TRBJ1-1; TRBD1 agrees at 7 bases. Germline-derived CDR1 and CDR2 are KGHSH and LQKENI. CDR3 size: 16 residues. With 3 bases clipped from V and 4 bases from J, the junction kept 11 bases outside the gene matches. The CDR3 here is CASSPGLDRVGTEAFF. In nucleotides, the CDR3 is TGTGCCAGCTCACCGGGTCTTGACAGGGTAGGCACTGAAGCTTTCTTT.

The chain employs TRBV27 and TRBJ1-3; 11 positions match TRBD1. This CDR3 comprises 17 residues. Germline values: CDR1 MNHEY, CDR2 SMNVEV (reference sequence). The ends lost 5 bases at V and 7 bases at J; junction bases unmatched: 13. CDR3 protein: CASSAQWTGGRSNTIYF. The CDR3 region has the DNA TGTGCCAGCAGTGCCCAGTGGACAGGGGGCCGTAGTAACACCATATATTTT.

V gene TRBV19 combines with J gene TRBJ2-2; 12 bases are shared with TRBD2. This CDR3 spans 17 amino acids. CDR1 is LNHDA, CDR2 SQIVND, per germline (reference sequence). V lost 4 bases to trimming and J lost 3 bases; unmatched junction nucleotides: 6. The chain's CDR3 is CASSSSLAGGYTGELFF. CDR3 sequence (DNA): TGTGCCAGTAGTAGTTCGCTAGCGGGAGGGTACACCGGGGAGCTGTTTTTT.

The chain joins TRBV5-1 to TRBJ2-7; no clear D. CDR1 is SGHRS and CDR2 is YFSETQ in the germline V gene. This CDR3 has 13 amino acids. The V and J ends lost 0 bases and 5 bases respectively, with 9 bases between them. CDR3 sequence reads: CASSLDEADEQYF. The CDR3 DNA sequence: TGCGCCAGCAGCTTGGATGAGGCGGACGAGCAGTACTTC.

The chain carries TRBV4-1 and TRBJ1-1, with D uncertain. CDR1 and CDR2 (germline): MGHRA, YSYEKL. This CDR3 spans 13 amino acids. V dropped 0 bases and J dropped 7 bases, with 9 bases sitting between them. The CDR3 DNA reads as TGCGCCAGCAGCCAAGATCTAGGCCTTGAAGCTTTCTTT. It codes for CASSQDLGLEAFF.

V is TRBV2 and J is TRBJ1-2; the match to TRBD1 covers 11 bases. J was trimmed by 7 bases and V by 5 bases; bases with no gene match: 15. CDR1 is SNHLY and CDR2 is FYNNEI in the germline V gene. CDR3 length: 17 amino acids. CDR3 loop: CASSRDNAGQGVGGYTF. The CDR3 region has the DNA TGTGCCAGCAGTAGGGATAATGCGGGACAGGGGGTCGGTGGCTACACCTTC.

This chain connects TRBV2 to TRBJ2-7, with D perhaps TRBD1 (5 bases). The CDR3 extends over 13 amino acids. The V and J ends lost 8 bases and 5 bases respectively, with 16 bases between them. The germline gives CDR1 SNHLY, CDR2 FYNNEI. The CDR3 protein is CASGLARAHEQYF. The CDR3 region has the DNA TGTGCCAGCGGCCTTGCCAGGGCCCACGAGCAGTACTTC. The full variable domain, rest sourced from reference TRBV2 and TRBJ2-7, is EPEVTQTPSHQVTQMGQEVILRCVPISNHLYFYWYRQILGQKVEFLVSFYNNEISEKSEIFDDQFSVERPDGSNFTLKIRSTKLEDSAMYFCASGLARAHEQYFGPGTRLTVT.

The rearrangement joins TRBV5-1 to TRBJ1-5, with no clear D. The CDR3 is made up of 13 amino acids. Trimming took 0 bases from V and 5 from J, leaving 6 bases between them. CDR1 is SGHRS and CDR2 is YFSETQ in the germline V gene. The CDR3 is CASSLAGYQPQHF. CDR3 bases: TGCGCCAGCAGCTTGGCCGGGTATCAGCCCCAGCATTTT.

In nucleotides, the CDR3 is TGTGCCAGCAGCACCCAGGACAGGGTCAATCAGCCCCAGCATTTT. It yields the protein CASSTQDRVNQPQHF. The gene calls are TRBV5-5 and TRBJ1-5; 8 positions match TRBD1. Germline CDR1 is SGHKS and CDR2 is YYEKEE (reference sequence). V shed 4 bases and J 3 bases; nucleotides not matched to a gene: 6. The CDR3 runs 15 residues.

In this sample, this clone turned up once. The chain carries TRBV5-5 and TRBJ1-3; TRBD1 might be the D (6 bases). Germline V lookup: CDR1 SGHKS, CDR2 YYEKEE (reference sequence). Trimming cost V 3 bases and J 2 bases, with 12 bases left between them. The CDR3 runs to 15 residues. The CDR3 DNA follows: TGTGCCAGCAGCTCCGCCTGGGACACTGGAAACACCATATATTTT. Translated: CASSSAWDTGNTIYF. The full variable domain, with the rest looked up from reference TRBV5-5 and TRBJ1-3, is DAGVTQSPTHLIKTRGQQVTLRCSPISGHKSVSWYQQVLGQGPQFIFQYYEKEERGRGNFPDRFSARQFPNYSSELNVNALLLGDSALYLCASSSAWDTGNTIYFGEGSWLTVV.